These T cell receptor beta chains were read from a single sample in a study of OX40 agonist ivuxolimab in advanced cancers. Assay: immunoSEQ multiplex PCR; the TCRdb copy retains only in-frame clones and omits some. The sample holds around 94,000 clones, 92% seen once. The material was CD4+ or CD8+ T cells sorted from blood, obtained in a trial of the OX40 agonist ivuxolimab. Receptor source: an adult with an advanced solid tumor such as melanoma, head and neck, liver or kidney cancer. Each CDR3 is given with its conserved first and last residue. Each record gives: clone size, V gene, D gene, J gene, CDR3 DNA, CDR3 protein. A D gene is named only where the DNA matches it firmly. Expanded clones are given a class, and other clones once, few, many or no size at all.

.	TRBV13	.	TRBJ1-2	TGTGCCAGCAGCTTAGAAGGGGTTGACTATGGCTACACCTTC	CASSLEGVDYGYTF
.	TRBV28	.	TRBJ1-6	TGTGCCAGCAGTATATTCCAAACAGGTCCGGGCTCCTATAATTCACCCCTCCACTTT	CASSIFQTGPGSYNSPLHF
.	TRBV6-5	TRBD1	TRBJ1-5	TGTGCCAGCAGTTACCAGGGGGCCGGCAATCAGCCCCAGCATTTT	CASSYQGAGNQPQHF
.	TRBV7-2	TRBD2	TRBJ2-5	TGTGCCAGCAGCTTAGACCCCTCGAGCGGGAGGGCCCCGGAGACCCAGTACTTC	CASSLDPSSGRAPETQYF
.	TRBV9	TRBD2	TRBJ2-7	TGTGCCAGCAGCGCTGCTAGCGGGAGACCCTACGAGCAGTACTTC	CASSAASGRPYEQYF
once	TRBV5-8	.	TRBJ1-2	TGTGCCAGCAGCTTGGTAGAAAGCTACACCTTC	CASSLVESYTF
.	TRBV4-1	.	TRBJ2-7	TGCGCCAGCAGCCAGGTCGAACGCTACGAGCAGTACTTC	CASSQVERYEQYF
.	TRBV6-4	.	TRBJ2-1	TGTGCCAGCAGTGAGGGGGTATTTGACAATGAGCAGTTCTTC	CASSEGVFDNEQFF
once	TRBV5-4	TRBD2	TRBJ2-1	TGTGCCAGCAGCCGGACTAGCTATGAGCAGTTCTTC	CASSRTSYEQFF
.	TRBV29-1	.	TRBJ2-3	TGCAGCGGGATACAGCGAAGCACAGATACGCAGTATTTT	CSGIQRSTDTQYF
.	TRBV11-2	.	TRBJ1-1	TGTGCCAGCAGCTTAGCCTACGGGACATCCAGAGGCGGCACTGAAGCTTTCTTT	CASSLAYGTSRGGTEAFF
.	TRBV5-6	.	TRBJ2-2	TGTGCCAGCAGCTTGGGGTCCGGGGAGCTGTTTTTT	CASSLGSGELFF
.	TRBV27	.	TRBJ2-7	TGTGCCAGCAGCTCTACATATTCCTACGAGCAGTACTTC	CASSSTYSYEQYF
once	TRBV7-2	TRBD1	TRBJ1-1	TGTGCCAGCAGGGACAGGGGTCACCCCATTCTGGACACTGAAGCTTTCTTT	CASRDRGHPILDTEAFF
.	TRBV5-4	.	TRBJ2-4	TGTGCCAGCAGCTTGGAAAGCGGACTCGAAGAAAACATTCAGTACTTC	CASSLESGLEENIQYF
.	TRBV29-1	.	TRBJ2-1	TGCAGCGTTGCGCGGGACCAGTTCTTC	CSVARDQFF
.	TRBV27	.	TRBJ2-7	TGTGCCAGCAGTTCTGAGTCGGCTTCCTACGAGCAGTACTTC	CASSSESASYEQYF
.	TRBV27	.	TRBJ2-2	TGTGCCAGCAGTTTAGGGAACACCGGGGAGCTATTTTTT	CASSLGNTGELFF
.	TRBV2	.	TRBJ1-2	TGTGCCAGCAGTGAAGCGCTTAAGCACGACGGACCCCAGGGAAGTGGCTACACCTTC	CASSEALKHDGPQGSGYTF
.	TRBV4-1	TRBD1	TRBJ2-7	TGCGCCAGCAGCCTTGGACAGGCTTCCTACGAGCAGTACTTC	CASSLGQASYEQYF
few	TRBV7-8	.	TRBJ1-5	TGTGCCAGCAGGGGACGTAGCAATCAGCCCCAGCATTTT	CASRGRSNQPQHF
.	TRBV18	TRBD1	TRBJ2-1	TGTGCCAGCTCACCCCCGGGACAGGTTTACAATGAGCAGTTCTTC	CASSPPGQVYNEQFF
.	TRBV29-1	.	TRBJ1-1	TGCAGCGTTGAGACAGGCATTATGAACACTGAAGCTTTCTTT	CSVETGIMNTEAFF
.	TRBV6-6	.	TRBJ1-1	TGTGCCAGCAGTTACGGGGGCACTGAAGCTTTCTTT	CASSYGGTEAFF
.	TRBV12-5	.	TRBJ2-7	TGTGCTAGTGGAGCCGGAGAACCATATCGGGACGAGCAGTACTTC	CASGAGEPYRDEQYF
.	TRBV5-3	.	TRBJ2-2	TGTGCCAGAAGCTTAGGGGCGACAGGTGAACTCCGCACCGGGGAGCTGTTTTTT	CARSLGATGELRTGELFF
.	TRBV5-4	.	TRBJ1-6	TGTGCCAGCAGTAGAGGCTATAATTCACCCCTCCACTTT	CASSRGYNSPLHF
few	TRBV13	TRBD1	TRBJ2-7	TGTGCCAGCAGCGGACAGGGCTACGAGCAGTACTTC	CASSGQGYEQYF